This T cell receptor (beta chain) was observed in a study of regulatory T cells in long-lasting Graves disease. HTBI primers from iRepertoire and Arm-PCR of CDR3 regions yielded the TCR beta libraries. Using its own MiXCR run on the multiplex PCR reads, TCRdb lists one record per CDR3 protein. The data hold 400,000 to 500,000 distinct CDR3 sequences, with roughly 17% observed a single time. Sample time point: newly diagnosed GD, antithyroid drugs for less than 3 months. PBMCs were the source of the RNA used for TCR sequencing. EDTA tubes were used for drawing around 8.8 milliliters of peripheral blood. The V end was cut by 3 bases, the J end by 10 bases, with 22 bases between. This CDR3 has 16 residues. Germline V gene data show CDR1 as SEHNR and CDR2 as FQNEAQ (reference sequence). Study-level findings and limits: Shared public clonotypes totalled 2,741 in persistent patients, compared with 966 in new patients.

To note about this clonotype: Its antigen is unidentified.

The same sample was also studied in work on T cells in Graves' hyperthyroidism and ophthalmopathy. That source notes: An initial round of RT-PCR targeting the TCR CDR3 relied on the HTBI primer set.

The TCR comes from a woman aged 18-35 years with Graves disease. This chain links TRBV7-9 with TRBJ2-1, with D perhaps matching TRBD2 (7 bases). The sample consisted of peripheral blood mononuclear cells (PBMCs), taken at new diagnosis, from a patient treated with antithyroid drugs. In DNA, the CDR3 is TGTGCCAGCAGCTTCCTCGAGCGGGACAATACGGAAGAGCAGTTCTTC. Protein sequence: CASSFLERDNTEEQFF.